This T cell receptor beta chain stems from a study of immune characterization of retroperitoneal liposarcoma (dated by TCRdb to the late 2010s). In regard to this clonotype: This clone's antigen is unknown. No base qualities exist here, and no much larger clone lies one base off it.

Library construction relied on PCR. Sequencing relied on a NextSeq 500. TCRdb reran the public reads through fastp at Q25 and MiXCR, keeping productive beta chains. Every entry covers one CDR3 protein and lists the most common genes and DNA from its rows. The sample data list roughly 10,000 distinct CDR3 sequences, and 22% of these were observed just once. The ten biggest clones cover around 10% of the sample. The germline V and J ends show losses of 4 bases and 10 bases respectively, and no gene match explains 8 bases of the junction. The CDR3 measures 15 amino acids from cysteine to phenylalanine. Only the CDR3 part of the read is kept: 45 bases, read in frame from the first base.

The sequencing sample was made of blood. The sequence derives from a female donor with retroperitoneal liposarcoma. The chain is encoded by TRBV12-3 or TRBV12-4 joined to TRBJ2-2; 11 junctional bases match TRBD2. The nucleotide sequence reads TGTGCCAGCAGTTCGACTAGCGGGAAGCGAAAGGAGCTGTTTTTT. This codes for CASSSTSGKRKELFF.